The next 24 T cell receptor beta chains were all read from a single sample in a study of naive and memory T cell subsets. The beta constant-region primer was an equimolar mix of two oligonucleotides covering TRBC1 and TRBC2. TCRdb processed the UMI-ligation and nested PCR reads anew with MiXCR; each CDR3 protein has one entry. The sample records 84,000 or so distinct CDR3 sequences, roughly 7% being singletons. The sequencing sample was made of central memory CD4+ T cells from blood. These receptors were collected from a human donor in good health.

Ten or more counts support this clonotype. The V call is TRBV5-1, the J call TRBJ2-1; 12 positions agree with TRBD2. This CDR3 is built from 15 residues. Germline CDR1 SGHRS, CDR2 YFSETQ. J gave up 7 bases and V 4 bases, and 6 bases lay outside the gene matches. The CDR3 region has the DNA TGCGCCAGCAGCACTAGCGGGGGGCCCCAGAATGAGCAGTTCTTC. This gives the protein CASSTSGGPQNEQFF.

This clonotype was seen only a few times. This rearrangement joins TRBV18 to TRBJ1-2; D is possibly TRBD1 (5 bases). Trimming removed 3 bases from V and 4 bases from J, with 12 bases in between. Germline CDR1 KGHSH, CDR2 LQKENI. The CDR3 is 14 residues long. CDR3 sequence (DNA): TGTGCCAGCTCACCCCAGGACACTGGCTATGGCTACACCTTC. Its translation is CASSPQDTGYGYTF.

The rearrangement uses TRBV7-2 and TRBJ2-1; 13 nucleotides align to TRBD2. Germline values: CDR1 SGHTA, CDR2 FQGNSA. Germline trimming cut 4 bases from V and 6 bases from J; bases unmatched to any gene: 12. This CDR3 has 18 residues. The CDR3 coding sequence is TGTGCCAGCAGCTCCTTCCCGCGGACTAGCGGGGGATTCAATGAGCAGTTCTTC. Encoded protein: CASSSFPRTSGGFNEQFF.

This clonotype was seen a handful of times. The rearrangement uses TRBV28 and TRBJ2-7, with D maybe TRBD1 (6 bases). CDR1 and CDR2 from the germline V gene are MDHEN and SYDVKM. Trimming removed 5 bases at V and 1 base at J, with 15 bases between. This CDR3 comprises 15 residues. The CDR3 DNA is TGTGCCAGCAGTGTACCTAGGGGGAATTCCTACGAGCAGTACTTC. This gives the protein CASSVPRGNSYEQYF. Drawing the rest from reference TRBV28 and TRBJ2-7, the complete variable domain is DVKVTQSSRYLVKRTGEKVFLECVQDMDHENMFWYRQDPGLGLRLIYFSYDVKMKEKGDIPEGYSVSREKKERFSLILESASTNQTSMYLCASSVPRGNSYEQYFGPGTRLTVT.

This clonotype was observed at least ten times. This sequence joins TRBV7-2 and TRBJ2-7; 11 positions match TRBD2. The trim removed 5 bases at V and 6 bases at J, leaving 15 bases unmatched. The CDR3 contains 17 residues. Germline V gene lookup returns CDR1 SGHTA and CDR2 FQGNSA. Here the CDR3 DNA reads TGTGCCAGCAGCCGGCGAGGTACTAGCGGGGGTTCACCCGAGCAGTACTTC. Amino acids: CASSRRGTSGGSPEQYF.

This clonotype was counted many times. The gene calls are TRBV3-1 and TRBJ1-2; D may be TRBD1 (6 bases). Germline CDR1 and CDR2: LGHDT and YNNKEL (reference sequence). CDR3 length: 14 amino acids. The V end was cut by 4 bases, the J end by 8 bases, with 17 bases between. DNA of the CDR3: TGTGCCAGCAGCCGTCAGGGGACCCAGGGAGGCTACACCTTC. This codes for CASSRQGTQGGYTF.

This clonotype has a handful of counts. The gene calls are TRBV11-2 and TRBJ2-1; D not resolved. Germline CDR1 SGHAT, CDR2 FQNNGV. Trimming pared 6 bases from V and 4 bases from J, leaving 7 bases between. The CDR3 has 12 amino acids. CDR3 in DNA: TGTGCCAGCAGAAGTACTTACAATGAGCAGTTCTTC. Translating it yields CASRSTYNEQFF.

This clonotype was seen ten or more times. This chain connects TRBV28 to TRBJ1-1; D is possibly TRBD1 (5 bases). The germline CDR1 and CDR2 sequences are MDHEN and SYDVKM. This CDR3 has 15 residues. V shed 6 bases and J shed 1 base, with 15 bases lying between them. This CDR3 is CASSPSGTGNTEAFF. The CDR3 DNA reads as TGTGCCAGCAGCCCATCCGGGACGGGGAACACTGAAGCTTTCTTT.

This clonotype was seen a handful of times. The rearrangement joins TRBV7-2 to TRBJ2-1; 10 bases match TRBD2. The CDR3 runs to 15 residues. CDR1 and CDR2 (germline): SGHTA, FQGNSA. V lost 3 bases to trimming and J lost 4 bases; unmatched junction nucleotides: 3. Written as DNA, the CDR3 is TGTGCCAGCAGCTTTAGGACTAGCGGATACAATGAGCAGTTCTTC. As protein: CASSFRTSGYNEQFF.

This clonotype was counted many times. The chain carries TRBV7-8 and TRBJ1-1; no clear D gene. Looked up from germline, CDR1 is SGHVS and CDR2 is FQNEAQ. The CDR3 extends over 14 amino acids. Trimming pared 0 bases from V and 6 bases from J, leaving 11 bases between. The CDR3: CASSLAAPSSEAFF. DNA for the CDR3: TGTGCCAGCAGCTTAGCTGCCCCTTCCTCTGAAGCTTTCTTT.

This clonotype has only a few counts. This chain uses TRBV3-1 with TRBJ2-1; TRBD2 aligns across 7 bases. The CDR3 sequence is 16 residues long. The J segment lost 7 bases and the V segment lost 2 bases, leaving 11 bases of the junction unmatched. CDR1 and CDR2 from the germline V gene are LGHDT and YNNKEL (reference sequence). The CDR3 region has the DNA TGTGCCAGCAGCCAACTGAGCGGGGTAGGGGTGAATGAGCAGTTCTTC. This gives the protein CASSQLSGVGVNEQFF.

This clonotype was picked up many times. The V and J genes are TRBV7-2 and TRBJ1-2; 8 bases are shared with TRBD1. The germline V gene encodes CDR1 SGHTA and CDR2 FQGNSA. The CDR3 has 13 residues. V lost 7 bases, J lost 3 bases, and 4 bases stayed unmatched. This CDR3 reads CASTETGDYGYTF. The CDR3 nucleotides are TGTGCCAGCACCGAGACAGGGGACTATGGCTACACCTTC. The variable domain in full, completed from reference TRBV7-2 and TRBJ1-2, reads GAGVSQSPSNKVTEKGKDVELRCDPISGHTALYWYRQSLGQGLEFLIYFQGNSAPDKSGLPSDRFSAERTGGSVSTLTIQRTQQEDSAVYLCASTETGDYGYTFGSGTRLTVV.

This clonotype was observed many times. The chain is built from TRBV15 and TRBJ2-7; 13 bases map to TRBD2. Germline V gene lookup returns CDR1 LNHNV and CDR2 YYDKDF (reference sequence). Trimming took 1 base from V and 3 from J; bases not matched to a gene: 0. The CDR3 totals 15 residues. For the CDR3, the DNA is TGTGCCACCAGCAGAGGGACTAGCGGGAGCTACGAGCAGTACTTC. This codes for CATSRGTSGSYEQYF.

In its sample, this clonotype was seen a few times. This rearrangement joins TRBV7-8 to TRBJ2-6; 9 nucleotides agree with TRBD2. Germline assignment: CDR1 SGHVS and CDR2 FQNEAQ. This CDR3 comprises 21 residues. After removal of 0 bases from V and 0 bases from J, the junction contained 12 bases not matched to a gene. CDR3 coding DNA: TGTGCCAGCAGCTTAGCGCTTGCGGGGGGGCCGGTGACCTCTGGGGCCAACGTCCTGACTTTC. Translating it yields CASSLALAGGPVTSGANVLTF.

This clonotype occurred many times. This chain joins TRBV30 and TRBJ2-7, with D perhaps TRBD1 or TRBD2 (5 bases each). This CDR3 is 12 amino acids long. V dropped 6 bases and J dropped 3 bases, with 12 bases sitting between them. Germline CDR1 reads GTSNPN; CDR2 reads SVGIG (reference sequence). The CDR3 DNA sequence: TGTGCCTGCGCGCCGGGGCTCTACGAGCAGTACTTC. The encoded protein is CACAPGLYEQYF.

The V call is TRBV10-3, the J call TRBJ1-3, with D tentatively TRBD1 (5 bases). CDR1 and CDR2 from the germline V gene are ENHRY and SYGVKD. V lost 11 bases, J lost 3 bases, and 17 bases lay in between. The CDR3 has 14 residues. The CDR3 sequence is CAAGTQLIGNTIYF. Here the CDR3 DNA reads TGTGCCGCCGGGACTCAGTTAATTGGAAACACCATATATTTT.

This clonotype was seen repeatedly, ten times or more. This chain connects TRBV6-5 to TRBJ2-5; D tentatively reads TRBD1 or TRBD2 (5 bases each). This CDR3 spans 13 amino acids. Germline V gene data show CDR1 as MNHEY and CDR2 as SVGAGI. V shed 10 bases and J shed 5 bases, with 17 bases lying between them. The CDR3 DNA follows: TGTGCCACCCAGTTTGGGACCGGGGAGACCCAGTACTTC. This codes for CATQFGTGETQYF.

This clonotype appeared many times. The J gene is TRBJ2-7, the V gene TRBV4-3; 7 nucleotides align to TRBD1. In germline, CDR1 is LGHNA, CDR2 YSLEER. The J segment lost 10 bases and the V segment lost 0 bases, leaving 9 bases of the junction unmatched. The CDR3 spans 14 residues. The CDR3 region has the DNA TGCGCCAGCAGCCAAGATACAGGGGTTACGAGACAGTACTTC. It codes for CASSQDTGVTRQYF.

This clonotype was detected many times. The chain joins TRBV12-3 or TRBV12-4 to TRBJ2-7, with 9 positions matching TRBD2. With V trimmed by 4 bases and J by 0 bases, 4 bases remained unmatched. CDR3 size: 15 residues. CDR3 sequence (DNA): TGTGCCAGCAGTTCTCGGACTAGCGTCTCCTACGAGCAGTACTTC. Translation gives CASSSRTSVSYEQYF.

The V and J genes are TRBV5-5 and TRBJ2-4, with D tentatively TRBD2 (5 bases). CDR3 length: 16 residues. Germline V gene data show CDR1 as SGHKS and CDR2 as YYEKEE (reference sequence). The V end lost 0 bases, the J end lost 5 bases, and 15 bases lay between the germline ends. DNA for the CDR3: TGTGCCAGCAGCTTGGTTCCTAGGGCGGGCCAAAACATTCAGTACTTC. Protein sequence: CASSLVPRAGQNIQYF.

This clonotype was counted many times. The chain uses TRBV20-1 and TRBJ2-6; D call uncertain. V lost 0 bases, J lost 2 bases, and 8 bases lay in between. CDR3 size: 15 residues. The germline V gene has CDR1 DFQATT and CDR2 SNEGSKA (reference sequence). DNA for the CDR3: TGCAGTGCTAGAGATTACGGGCCTGGGGCCAACGTCCTGACTTTC. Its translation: CSARDYGPGANVLTF.

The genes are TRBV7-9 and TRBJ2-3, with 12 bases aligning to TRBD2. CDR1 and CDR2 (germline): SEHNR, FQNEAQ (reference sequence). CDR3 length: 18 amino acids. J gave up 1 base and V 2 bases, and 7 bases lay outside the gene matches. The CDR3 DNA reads TGTGCCAGCAGCTTACGCGGACTAGCGGGACTGGGCACAGATACGCAGTATTTT. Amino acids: CASSLRGLAGLGTDTQYF.

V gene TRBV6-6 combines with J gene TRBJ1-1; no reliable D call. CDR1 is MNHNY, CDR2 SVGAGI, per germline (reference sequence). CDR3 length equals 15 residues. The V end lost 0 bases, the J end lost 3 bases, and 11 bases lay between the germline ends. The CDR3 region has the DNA TGTGCCAGCAGTTACTCGACGGTCCGGGACACTGAAGCTTTCTTT. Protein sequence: CASSYSTVRDTEAFF.

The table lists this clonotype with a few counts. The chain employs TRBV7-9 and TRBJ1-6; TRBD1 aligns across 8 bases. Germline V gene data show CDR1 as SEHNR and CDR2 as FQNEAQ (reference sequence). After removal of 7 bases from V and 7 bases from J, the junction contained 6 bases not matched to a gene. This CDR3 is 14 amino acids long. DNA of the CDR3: TGTGCCAGCATAACCGGGACAGGAAATTCACCCCTCCACTTT. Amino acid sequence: CASITGTGNSPLHF.